This T cell receptor (beta chain) is from a study of monozygotic twins with inflammatory bowel disease. Study-level results: Among the T cells, different subtypes could not be distinguished. It was not supported that a single strong signal or clonotype was associated with IBD.

TCRdb reprocessed the 5' RACE reads, keeping one entry per CDR3 protein, no DNA. The clone table shows 300,000 to 450,000 distinct CDR3 sequences, with the ten largest holding about 2.5%. This CDR3 comprises 13 residues. CDR1 SGDLS and CDR2 YYNGEE come from the germline V gene. With respect to this clonotype: Its antigen is as yet unknown.

This sequence joins TRBV9 and TRBJ2-7. The sample consisted of blood. This clonotype was sampled from a human donor with ulcerative colitis or Crohn's disease, or a healthy co-twin of an affected twin (not recorded which). The CDR3 spells CASSVGGDGEQYF.